The rows below give T cell receptor beta chains drawn from one sample of a study of tumor-infiltrating lymphocytes in localized non-small cell lung cancer. Clones were read by immunoSEQ multiplex PCR, and TCRdb kept only the in-frame ones, dropping some. The table lists about 8,900 clones, 60% to 80% of them singletons, with about 9.2% in the top ten. Sequencing was carried out using uninvolved lung tissue not adjacent to the tumor. Receptor source: a human donor with non-small cell lung cancer. Each CDR3 is given with its conserved first and last residue. The D gene is left open where the match is weak. A clone size is listed for some rows: how often the clone was seen (once, few, many), or a class if it is expanded.

j_gene: TRBJ1-1
v_gene: TRBV7-2
d_gene: -
abundance: few
CDR3aa: CASSPLLGAVTFF
CDR3nt: TGTGCCAGCAGCCCGTTGCTGGGGGCAGTAACTTTCTTT

j_gene: TRBJ1-2
v_gene: TRBV7-9
d_gene: -
abundance: -
CDR3aa: CASSLAGREGGYTF
CDR3nt: TGTGCCAGCAGCTTAGCCGGCAGGGAGGGTGGCTACACCTTC

j_gene: TRBJ1-4
v_gene: TRBV19
d_gene: -
abundance: -
CDR3aa: CASSSQLNEKLFF
CDR3nt: TGTGCCAGTAGTAGTCAGCTCAATGAAAAACTGTTTTTT

j_gene: TRBJ1-1
v_gene: TRBV30
d_gene: -
abundance: -
CDR3aa: CAWSVGDTPSRAFF
CDR3nt: TGTGCCTGGAGTGTGGGGGACACCCCTTCTAGGGCTTTCTTT

j_gene: TRBJ2-7
v_gene: TRBV27
d_gene: TRBD1
abundance: -
CDR3aa: CASSLLGQVAEQYF
CDR3nt: TGTGCCAGCAGTTTACTGGGACAGGTCGCGGAGCAGTACTTC

j_gene: TRBJ2-1
v_gene: TRBV5-1
d_gene: TRBD2
abundance: -
CDR3aa: CASSSGTSNRNEQFF
CDR3nt: TGCGCCAGCAGCTCCGGGACTAGCAACCGCAATGAGCAGTTCTTC

j_gene: TRBJ2-5
v_gene: TRBV28
d_gene: -
abundance: -
CDR3aa: CASSLLPITSIAQETQYF
CDR3nt: TGTGCCAGCAGTCTTCTTCCCATTACTAGTATCGCACAAGAGACCCAGTACTTC

j_gene: TRBJ2-1
v_gene: TRBV20-1
d_gene: -
abundance: -
CDR3aa: CSARLSHEQFF
CDR3nt: TGCAGTGCTCGCCTATCCCATGAGCAGTTCTTC

j_gene: TRBJ1-1
v_gene: TRBV10-3
d_gene: -
abundance: few
CDR3aa: CAISEAGNPKAFF
CDR3nt: TGTGCCATCAGTGAAGCGGGGAATCCTAAAGCTTTCTTT

j_gene: TRBJ1-4
v_gene: TRBV28
d_gene: TRBD1
abundance: -
CDR3aa: CASSSPDRDEKLFF
CDR3nt: TGTGCCAGCAGTTCTCCGGACAGGGATGAAAAACTGTTTTTT

j_gene: TRBJ1-3
v_gene: TRBV19
d_gene: -
abundance: -
CDR3aa: CASRTKGAGNTIYF
CDR3nt: TGTGCCAGTAGGACGAAGGGAGCTGGAAACACCATATATTTT

j_gene: TRBJ1-2
v_gene: TRBV28
d_gene: -
abundance: -
CDR3aa: CASSVAPPTYYGYTF
CDR3nt: TGTGCCAGCAGTGTCGCTCCTCCAACGTACTATGGCTACACCTTC

j_gene: TRBJ2-7
v_gene: TRBV11-3
d_gene: TRBD1
abundance: once
CDR3aa: CASGHRGAYEQYF
CDR3nt: TGTGCCAGCGGGCACAGGGGCGCCTACGAGCAGTACTTC

j_gene: TRBJ2-1
v_gene: TRBV29-1
d_gene: -
abundance: -
CDR3aa: CSVELGAYNEQFF
CDR3nt: TGCAGCGTTGAGCTGGGGGCATACAATGAGCAGTTCTTC

j_gene: TRBJ2-1
v_gene: TRBV5-6
d_gene: -
abundance: -
CDR3aa: CASSQLEGEQFF
CDR3nt: TGTGCCAGCAGCCAACTTGAGGGTGAGCAGTTCTTC

j_gene: TRBJ2-7
v_gene: TRBV5-4
d_gene: TRBD2
abundance: -
CDR3aa: CASSLAGTSGYEQYF
CDR3nt: TGTGCCAGCAGCTTGGCCGGGACTAGCGGGTACGAGCAGTACTTC